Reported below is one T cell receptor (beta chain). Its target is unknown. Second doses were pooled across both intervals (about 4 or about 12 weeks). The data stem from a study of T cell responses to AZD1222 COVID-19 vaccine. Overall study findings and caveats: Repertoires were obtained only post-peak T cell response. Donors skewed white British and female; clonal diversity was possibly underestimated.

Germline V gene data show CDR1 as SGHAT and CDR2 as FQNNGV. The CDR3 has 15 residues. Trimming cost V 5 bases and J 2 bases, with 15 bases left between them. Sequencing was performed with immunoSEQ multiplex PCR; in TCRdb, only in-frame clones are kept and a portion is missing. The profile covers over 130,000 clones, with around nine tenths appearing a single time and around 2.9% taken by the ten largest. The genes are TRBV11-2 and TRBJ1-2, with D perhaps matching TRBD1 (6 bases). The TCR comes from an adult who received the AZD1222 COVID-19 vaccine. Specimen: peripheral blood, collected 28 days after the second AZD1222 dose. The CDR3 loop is CASSPNRAGNYGYTF. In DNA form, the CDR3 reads TGTGCCAGCAGCCCAAACAGGGCGGGGAACTATGGCTACACCTTC. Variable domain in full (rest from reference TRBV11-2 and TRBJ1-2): EAGVAQSPRYKIIEKRQSVAFWCNPISGHATLYWYQQILGQGPKLLIQFQNNGVVDDSQLPKDRFSAERLKGVDSTLKIQPAKLEDSAVYLCASSPNRAGNYGYTFGSGTRLTVV.